This T cell receptor (beta chain) was obtained from a study of shared clonotypes between healthy human individuals. Study-wide background: Samples came from a couple of female and a few male donors aged 18 to 49. Overall study results and limits: Generation of non-shared clonotypes was less probable than generation of clonotypes shared by all four donors.

Notes on this clone: What it binds is unknown.

CDR1 and CDR2 from the germline V gene are MDHEN and SYDVKM. The CDR3 spans 17 residues. Trimming shortened V by 4 bases and J by 1 base, and 19 bases separated the two germline ends. The method was immunoSEQ multiplex PCR; TCRdb's version includes in-frame clones alone and lacks a portion of them. The sample lists about 2.1 million clones; about 94% were seen once. Naive CD8 cells lacked CD45RO, underwent positive selection for CCR7 and left out terminally differentiated effector memory CD45RA+ cells. Source material: naive CD8+ T cells from PBMCs. The receptor comes from a man aged 18-30 years in good health. Some clones in this sample may be carry-over from other donors' samples. The rearrangement uses TRBV28 and TRBJ1-1; tentatively, D is TRBD1 (6 bases). The CDR3 protein is CASSSPREGVRNTEAFF. The DNA for the CDR3 is TGTGCCAGCAGTTCCCCCCGGGAGGGGGTCAGGAACACTGAAGCTTTCTTT.